This T cell receptor (beta chain) was documented in a study of blood T cell repertoires in COVID-19. Study at large: The samples span acute and convalescent COVID-19 from the United States, Italy and Spain. The cDNA or gDNA used as material had been derived from T cells, B-cell-depleted T cells, or PBMCs.

Germline V gene lookup returns CDR1 GTSNPN and CDR2 SVGIG (reference sequence). CDR3 length equals 14 residues. V shed 2 bases and J shed 3 bases, with 11 bases lying between them. The Seattle patients, enrolled during active infection, were followed longitudinally. Study processing details: Estimated nucleated cell counts came from reference gene primer amplification. Profiled with immunoSEQ multiplex PCR; TCRdb holds only in-frame clones, not every one. V, J and clone size are those of that table, while D and trimming were read from the DNA. Of some 180,000 clones listed, about four fifths are singletons.

This clonotype was obtained from a woman in her forties with COVID-19, enrolled during active disease. Material for sequencing was peripheral blood. This chain links TRBV30 with TRBJ1-5, with a possible D match to TRBD1 (6 bases). In DNA, the CDR3 is TGTGCCTGGAGTATGGACAGTGCCAATCAGCCCCAGCATTTT. This sequence encodes CAWSMDSANQPQHF. Full variable domain (remainder filled in from reference TRBV30 and TRBJ1-5): SQTIHQWPATLVQPVGSPLSLECTVEGTSNPNLYWYRQAAGRGLQLLFYSVGIGQISSEVPQNLSASRPQDRQFILSSKKLLLSDSGFYLCAWSMDSANQPQHFGDGTRLSIL.